The source of this T cell receptor (beta chain) is a study of T cells in Graves' hyperthyroidism and ophthalmopathy. Germline V gene lookup returns CDR1 DFQATT and CDR2 SNEGSKA (reference sequence). The CDR3 contains 14 residues. Notes on this clonotype: No antigen is known for it. Sequence at one end of the junction differs from germline and may be a read error.

Template material for amplifying TCR beta CDR3 regions consisted of RNA transcripts. First-round RT-PCR of the TCR CDR3 relied on the HTBI primer set. One entry per CDR3 protein results from TCRdb running MiXCR on the multiplex PCR reads. The profile shows hundreds of thousands of distinct CDR3 sequences, approximately 14% of them singletons. Study conclusions and caveats: Most expanded thyroid clonotypes above 0.001 recurred in blood.

Clinical symptoms, serum thyroxine, TRAb, thyroid ultrasound and orbital computed tomography informed diagnoses. Specimen: blood. The receptor was derived from a woman between 50 and 59 years old with Graves' ophthalmopathy. The V call is TRBV20-1, the J call TRBJ2-7; TRBD2 aligns across 10 bases. The DNA for the CDR3 is TGCGGTGCTAGTACTAGCGGGGTCTCCTACGAGCAGTACTTC. This gives the protein CGASTSGVSYEQYF.